The 10 T cell receptor beta chains presented below share a single source sample, sequenced in a study of T cell changes during pregnancy in multiple sclerosis. TCRdb keeps only in-frame clones here, not all; method: immunoSEQ multiplex PCR. The sample holds tens of thousands of clones; around 91% are singletons and the top ten take around 1.8%. Sample: peripheral blood, taken after pregnancy. The receptors stem from a female donor in good health, enrolled as a control in a pregnancy study.

Turning to this clone: One end of the junction is discordant with germline, which a read error may explain. The CDR3 sequence: CASSESGVSYEQCF. In DNA, the CDR3 is TGTGCCAGCAGCGAAAGCGGGGTCTCCTACGAGCAGTGCTTC. The rearrangement uses TRBV5-4 and TRBJ2-7, with 7 nucleotides matching TRBD2. Germline V lookup: CDR1 SGHNT, CDR2 YYREEE (reference sequence). CDR3 length: 14 residues.

The V and J genes are TRBV5-4 and TRBJ2-2; 10 nucleotides agree with TRBD1. Germline trimming cut 5 bases from V and 6 bases from J; bases unmatched to any gene: 7. Germline loops: CDR1 SGHNT, CDR2 YYREEE (reference sequence). The CDR3 extends over 15 amino acids. For the CDR3, the DNA is TGTGCCAGCAGGGGGGACAGGGGAGAGGCCGGGGAGCTGTTTTTT. Protein product: CASRGDRGEAGELFF.

The gene calls are TRBV7-2 and TRBJ2-2; TRBD2 aligns across 10 bases. Unmatched junction bases numbered 11, after V lost 3 bases and J lost 7 bases. Germline loops: CDR1 SGHTA, CDR2 FQGNSA. This CDR3 contains 17 residues. CDR3 DNA sequence: TGTGCCAGCAGCTTGGTACAGCGGGGGGGCCGCGACGGGGAGCTGTTTTTT. As protein: CASSLVQRGGRDGELFF. Drawing the rest from reference TRBV7-2 and TRBJ2-2, the complete variable domain is GAGVSQSPSNKVTEKGKDVELRCDPISGHTALYWYRQSLGQGLEFLIYFQGNSAPDKSGLPSDRFSAERTGGSVSTLTIQRTQQEDSAVYLCASSLVQRGGRDGELFFGEGSRLTVL.

The chain uses TRBV29-1 and TRBJ1-5, with D unclear. The CDR3 is 14 amino acids. The V gene's germline CDR1 is SQVTM and CDR2 ANQGSEA. V was pared by 6 bases and J by 4 bases, with 16 bases between. The CDR3 DNA reads TGCAGCGTAAAAGACGGTGGGGAGAATCAGCCCCAGCATTTT. Protein: CSVKDGGENQPQHF.

This chain links TRBV10-3 with TRBJ2-3, with TRBD2 identical over 14 bases. Germline assignment: CDR1 ENHRY and CDR2 SYGVKD. The CDR3 covers 20 residues. V was pared by 2 bases and J by 3 bases, with 13 bases of the junction left unmatched. The CDR3 reads CAISEGRTSGGPTPTDTQYF. CDR3 sequence (DNA): TGTGCCATCAGTGAGGGACGGACTAGCGGGGGGCCGACGCCGACAGATACGCAGTATTTT.

The chain is built from TRBV30 and TRBJ1-6; D is unresolved. Trimming stripped 2 bases from V and 0 bases from J, with 5 bases between. The germline gives CDR1 GTSNPN, CDR2 SVGIG (reference sequence). The CDR3 is 14 residues long. The CDR3 loop reads CAWSKSSYNSPLHF. DNA for the CDR3: TGTGCCTGGAGTAAGAGCTCCTATAATTCACCCCTCCACTTT.

The genes are TRBV9 and TRBJ2-1; 10 bases line up with TRBD1. Trimming at V came to 4 bases and at J to 8 bases, leaving 9 bases not matched to a gene. Germline V gene sequence: CDR1 SGDLS, CDR2 YYNGEE. The CDR3 is 15 amino acids. DNA of the CDR3: TGTGCCAGCAGCAGGCGGGACAGGGGAAGTGATGAGCAGTTCTTC. As protein: CASSRRDRGSDEQFF.

In the case of this clone: At the DNA level, this CDR3 is encoded by other sequences in the same sample as well. This chain connects TRBV7-2 to TRBJ1-6; maybe TRBD1 (5 bases). V lost 5 bases to trimming and J lost 0 bases, with 14 bases between them. Per germline, CDR1 SGHTA and CDR2 FQGNSA. The CDR3 has 17 residues. CDR3 residues: CASSQGGFSSYNSPLHF. DNA for the CDR3: TGTGCCAGCAGCCAGGGAGGCTTCAGCTCCTATAATTCACCCCTCCACTTT.

The chain has TRBV28 and TRBJ2-5, with 7 bases fitting TRBD1. This CDR3 is built from 14 residues. Germline V gives CDR1 MDHEN, CDR2 SYDVKM. The junction had 11 bases not matched to a gene; V was cut back by 4 bases and J by 9 bases. The CDR3: CASSYRTGIQAQYF. The CDR3 DNA reads TGTGCCAGCAGTTATCGGACAGGAATCCAGGCCCAGTACTTC.

The chain links TRBV4-3 to TRBJ2-4, with D possibly being TRBD2 (7 bases). Germline V gene lookup returns CDR1 LGHNA and CDR2 YSLEER. The V gene lost 4 bases and the J gene lost 0 bases, with 19 bases spanning the gap. The CDR3 spans 18 residues. The CDR3 spells CASSPRYGGGSAKNIQYF. The CDR3 nucleotides read TGCGCCAGCAGCCCACGGTATGGGGGGGGCTCAGCCAAAAACATTCAGTACTTC.